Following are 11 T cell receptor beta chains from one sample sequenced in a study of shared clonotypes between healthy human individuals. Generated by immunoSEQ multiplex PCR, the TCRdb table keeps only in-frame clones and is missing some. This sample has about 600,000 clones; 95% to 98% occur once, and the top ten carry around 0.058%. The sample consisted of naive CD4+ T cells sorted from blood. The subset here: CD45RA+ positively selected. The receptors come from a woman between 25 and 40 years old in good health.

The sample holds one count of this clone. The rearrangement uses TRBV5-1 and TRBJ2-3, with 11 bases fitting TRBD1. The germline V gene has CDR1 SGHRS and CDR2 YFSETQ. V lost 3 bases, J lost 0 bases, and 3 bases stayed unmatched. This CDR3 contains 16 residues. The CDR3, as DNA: TGCGCCAGCAGCTCCGGACAGGGGGCTAGCACAGATACGCAGTATTTT. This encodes CASSSGQGASTDTQYF.

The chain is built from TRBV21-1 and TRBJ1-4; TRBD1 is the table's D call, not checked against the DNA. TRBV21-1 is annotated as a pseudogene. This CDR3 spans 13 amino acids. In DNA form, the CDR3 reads TGTGCCAGCGTGGGGACAGGGTGCGAAAAACTGTTTTTT. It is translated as CASVGTGCEKLFF.

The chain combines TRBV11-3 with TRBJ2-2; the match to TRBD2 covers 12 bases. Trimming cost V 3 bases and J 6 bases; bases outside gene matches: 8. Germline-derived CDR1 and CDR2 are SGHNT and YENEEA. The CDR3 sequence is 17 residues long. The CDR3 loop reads CASSFTLGTSGPGELFF. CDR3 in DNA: TGTGCCAGCAGCTTTACCCTCGGGACTAGCGGGCCCGGGGAGCTGTTTTTT.

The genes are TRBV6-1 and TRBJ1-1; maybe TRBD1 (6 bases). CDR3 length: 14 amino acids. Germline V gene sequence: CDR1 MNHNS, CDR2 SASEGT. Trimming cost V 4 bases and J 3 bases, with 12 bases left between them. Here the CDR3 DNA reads TGTGCCAGCAGTGGCTCATACAGGGACACTGAAGCTTTCTTT. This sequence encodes CASSGSYRDTEAFF.

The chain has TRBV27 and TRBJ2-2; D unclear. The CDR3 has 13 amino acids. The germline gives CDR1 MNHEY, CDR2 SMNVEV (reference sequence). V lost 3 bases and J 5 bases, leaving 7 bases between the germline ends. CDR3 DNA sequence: TGTGCCAGCAGTTTCTCGAGGACCGGGGAGCTGTTTTTT. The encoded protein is CASSFSRTGELFF.

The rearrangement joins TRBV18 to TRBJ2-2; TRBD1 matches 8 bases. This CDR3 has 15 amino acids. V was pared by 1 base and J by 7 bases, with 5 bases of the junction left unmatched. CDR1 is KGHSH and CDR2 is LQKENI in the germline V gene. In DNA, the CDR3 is TGTGCCAGCTCACCACAGACAGGGGAAAGCGGGGAGCTGTTTTTT. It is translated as CASSPQTGESGELFF.

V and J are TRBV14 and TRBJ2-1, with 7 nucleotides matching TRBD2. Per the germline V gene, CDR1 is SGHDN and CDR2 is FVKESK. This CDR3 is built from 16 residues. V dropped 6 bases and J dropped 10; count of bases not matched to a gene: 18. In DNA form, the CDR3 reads TGTGCCAGCAGTCTCGTCGGGGCTAGCGGACTAATGGAGCAGTTCTTC. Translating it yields CASSLVGASGLMEQFF.

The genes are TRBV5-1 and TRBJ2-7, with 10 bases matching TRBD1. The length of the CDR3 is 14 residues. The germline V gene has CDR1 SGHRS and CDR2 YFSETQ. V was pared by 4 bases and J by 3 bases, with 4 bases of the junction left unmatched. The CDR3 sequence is CASSPTGGGYEQYF. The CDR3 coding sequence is TGCGCCAGCAGCCCGACAGGGGGCGGCTACGAGCAGTACTTC.

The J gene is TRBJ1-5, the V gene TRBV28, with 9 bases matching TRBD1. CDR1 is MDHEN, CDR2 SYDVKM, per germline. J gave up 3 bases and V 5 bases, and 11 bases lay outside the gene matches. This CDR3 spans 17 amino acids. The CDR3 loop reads CASSLSGQGRDNQPQHF. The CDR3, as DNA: TGTGCCAGCAGTCTTTCGGGACAGGGAAGAGACAATCAGCCCCAGCATTTT.

The CDR3 loop is CASRREDSINQPQHF. The CDR3, as DNA: TGTGCCAGCAGAAGAGAGGACAGTATCAATCAGCCCCAGCATTTT. The chain combines TRBV27 with TRBJ1-5; TRBD1 is a possible D gene (6 bases). The ends were cut back, 6 bases at V and 3 bases at J, with 15 bases in the middle. This CDR3 comprises 15 residues. Per germline, CDR1 MNHEY and CDR2 SMNVEV (reference sequence).

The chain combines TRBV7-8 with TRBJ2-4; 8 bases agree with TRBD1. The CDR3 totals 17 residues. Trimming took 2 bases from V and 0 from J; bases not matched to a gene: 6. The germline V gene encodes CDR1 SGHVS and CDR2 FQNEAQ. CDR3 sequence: CASSLYRGEVAKNIQYF. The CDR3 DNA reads TGTGCCAGCAGCTTATACAGGGGGGAAGTAGCCAAAAACATTCAGTACTTC.